This entry concerns a single T cell receptor (beta chain). Its antigen is currently unknown. The data were produced by immunoSEQ multiplex PCR, yet TCRdb's version contains in-frame clones alone and is incomplete. The sample lists about 110,000 clones; around 81% were seen once. The CDR3 length is 15 residues. Trimming pared 7 bases from V and 5 bases from J, leaving 15 bases between. The germline V gene encodes CDR1 SNHLY and CDR2 FYNNEI. The data were obtained in a study of T cell responses to AZD1222 COVID-19 vaccine. Study-level information: Recipients boosted at about 4 weeks or about 12 weeks are pooled. General study findings and limits: Most donors were white British, females outnumbered males, and clonal diversity was possibly underestimated.

The rearrangement joins TRBV2 to TRBJ1-6, with D hard to call. This TCR was sampled from an adult in good health. The sample here was peripheral blood, taken on day 0 of AZD1222 vaccination. CDR3 region: CASTETGNNNSPLHF. The CDR3, as DNA: TGTGCCAGCACCGAAACGGGCAACAATAATTCACCCCTCCACTTT. The entire variable domain, with the rest obtained from reference TRBV2 and TRBJ1-6, is as follows: EPEVTQTPSHQVTQMGQEVILRCVPISNHLYFYWYRQILGQKVEFLVSFYNNEISEKSEIFDDQFSVERPDGSNFTLKIRSTKLEDSAMYFCASTETGNNNSPLHFGNGTRLTVT.